Listed below are T cell receptor beta chains from one sample, sequenced in a study of T cell responses to AZD1222 COVID-19 vaccine. This table comes from immunoSEQ multiplex PCR, and its TCRdb copy is limited to in-frame clones, with some not included. Found here are 75,000 to 100,000 clones, under 90% of them singletons; the top ten hold 2% to 3%. Sequenced material: peripheral blood, taken on day 0 of AZD1222 vaccination. The receptors were gathered from an adult in good health. CDR3s include the opening cysteine and the closing phenylalanine or tryptophan. A D gene is named only where the DNA matches it firmly. Size is stated for part of the rows, as once, few or many counts, or as a class when the clone is expanded.

j_gene: TRBJ1-2; abundance: NA; d_gene: NA; v_gene: TRBV5-5; CDR3aa: CASSLEFGRVYGYTF; CDR3nt: TGTGCCAGCAGCTTGGAGTTTGGGCGGGTCTATGGCTACACCTTC
j_gene: TRBJ1-5; abundance: NA; d_gene: NA; v_gene: TRBV3-1/TRBV3-2; CDR3aa: CASSQDLSAKNQPQHF; CDR3nt: TGTGCCAGCAGCCAAGATCTCTCGGCGAAAAATCAGCCCCAGCATTTT
j_gene: TRBJ1-1; abundance: NA; d_gene: TRBD1; v_gene: TRBV28; CDR3aa: CASKDRGPEAFF; CDR3nt: TGTGCCAGCAAGGACAGGGGGCCTGAAGCTTTCTTT
j_gene: TRBJ2-5; abundance: NA; d_gene: TRBD1; v_gene: TRBV27; CDR3aa: CASSLGQGPQETQYF; CDR3nt: TGTGCCAGCTCCTTGGGACAGGGACCTCAAGAGACCCAGTACTTC
j_gene: TRBJ2-7; abundance: NA; d_gene: NA; v_gene: TRBV29-1; CDR3aa: CSVALSGQRGEQYF; CDR3nt: TGCAGCGTTGCCCTTTCGGGACAAAGAGGCGAGCAGTACTTC
j_gene: TRBJ1-5; abundance: NA; d_gene: TRBD1; v_gene: TRBV6-1; CDR3aa: CASSDGQEDQPQHF; CDR3nt: TGTGCCAGCAGTGACGGACAGGAGGATCAGCCCCAGCATTTT
j_gene: TRBJ1-4; abundance: NA; d_gene: NA; v_gene: TRBV10-3; CDR3aa: CAISDGGGWGTNEKLFF; CDR3nt: TGTGCCATCAGTGACGGCGGGGGTTGGGGAACTAATGAAAAACTGTTTTTT
j_gene: TRBJ2-6; abundance: NA; d_gene: NA; v_gene: TRBV5-4; CDR3aa: CASSGTILSGANVLTF; CDR3nt: TGTGCCAGCAGCGGTACTATCCTCTCTGGGGCCAACGTCCTGACTTTC
j_gene: TRBJ2-1; abundance: NA; d_gene: NA; v_gene: TRBV6-6; CDR3aa: CASKGEGGGNEQFF; CDR3nt: TGTGCCTCAAAGGGGGAGGGAGGAGGGAATGAGCAGTTCTTC
j_gene: TRBJ1-2; abundance: NA; d_gene: NA; v_gene: TRBV6-5; CDR3aa: CASTGPYGYTF; CDR3nt: TGTGCCAGCACAGGGCCCTATGGCTACACCTTC
j_gene: TRBJ2-7; abundance: NA; d_gene: NA; v_gene: TRBV30; CDR3aa: CAWSEGGLGYEQYF; CDR3nt: TGTGCCTGGAGTGAGGGGGGGCTTGGCTACGAGCAGTACTTC
j_gene: TRBJ1-3; abundance: NA; d_gene: NA; v_gene: TRBV5-1; CDR3aa: CASSFGEPQVNTIYF; CDR3nt: TGCGCCAGCAGCTTTGGCGAGCCGCAGGTTAACACCATATATTTT
j_gene: TRBJ1-1; abundance: NA; d_gene: TRBD1; v_gene: TRBV27; CDR3aa: CASSLGQGFVAFF; CDR3nt: TGTGCCAGCAGTCTCGGACAGGGCTTTGTAGCTTTCTTT
j_gene: TRBJ1-2; abundance: NA; d_gene: TRBD1; v_gene: TRBV9; CDR3aa: CASSVAEGGQGGYTF; CDR3nt: TGTGCCAGCAGCGTAGCGGAGGGGGGACAGGGCGGCTACACCTTC
j_gene: TRBJ2-7; abundance: NA; d_gene: NA; v_gene: TRBV27; CDR3aa: CASSFFGGGEREDPYEQYF; CDR3nt: TGTGCCAGCAGTTTTTTCGGGGGCGGGGAACGGGAGGATCCCTACGAGCAGTACTTC
j_gene: TRBJ2-7; abundance: NA; d_gene: NA; v_gene: TRBV30; CDR3aa: CAWSGAGGRSGEQYF; CDR3nt: TGTGCCTGGAGTGGGGCGGGTGGGCGGTCTGGAGAGCAGTACTTC
j_gene: TRBJ1-1; abundance: NA; d_gene: TRBD1; v_gene: TRBV20-1; CDR3aa: CSASPGGGYTEAFF; CDR3nt: TGCAGTGCTAGTCCAGGGGGCGGATACACTGAAGCTTTCTTT
j_gene: TRBJ1-2; abundance: NA; d_gene: TRBD1; v_gene: TRBV7-8; CDR3aa: CASSPDRDLSAYGYTF; CDR3nt: TGTGCCAGCAGCCCGGACAGGGACCTCTCTGCCTATGGCTACACCTTC
j_gene: TRBJ2-2; abundance: NA; d_gene: NA; v_gene: TRBV7-9; CDR3aa: CASSSRTVFAGELFF; CDR3nt: TGTGCCAGCAGCTCCCGGACAGTATTCGCCGGGGAGCTGTTTTTT
j_gene: TRBJ2-7; abundance: NA; d_gene: NA; v_gene: TRBV6-5; CDR3aa: CASSFQGQTYEQYF; CDR3nt: TGTGCCAGCAGTTTCCAGGGCCAGACTTACGAGCAGTACTTC
j_gene: TRBJ1-2; abundance: NA; d_gene: NA; v_gene: TRBV4-1; CDR3aa: CASYSDNNYGYTF; CDR3nt: TGCGCCAGCTACTCGGACAACAACTATGGCTACACCTTC
j_gene: TRBJ1-6; abundance: NA; d_gene: NA; v_gene: TRBV2; CDR3aa: CASSGLWVTTLHF; CDR3nt: TGTGCCAGCAGTGGACTATGGGTGACGACCCTCCACTTT
j_gene: TRBJ1-1; abundance: few; d_gene: NA; v_gene: TRBV4-3; CDR3aa: CASSQIVGTEAFF; CDR3nt: TGCGCCAGCAGCCAAATAGTCGGCACTGAAGCTTTCTTT
j_gene: TRBJ1-5; abundance: NA; d_gene: TRBD1; v_gene: TRBV10-3; CDR3aa: CAISRRDRDVPQHF; CDR3nt: TGTGCCATCAGTCGGCGGGACAGGGATGTGCCCCAGCATTTT
j_gene: TRBJ1-1; abundance: few; d_gene: NA; v_gene: TRBV3-1/TRBV3-2; CDR3aa: CASSEQGTGTEAFF; CDR3nt: TGTGCCAGCAGCGAACAGGGTACGGGCACTGAAGCTTTCTTT
j_gene: TRBJ2-3; abundance: NA; d_gene: NA; v_gene: TRBV10-3; CDR3aa: CAISFRSTDTQYF; CDR3nt: TGTGCCATCAGTTTTCGAAGCACAGATACGCAGTATTTT
j_gene: TRBJ2-1; abundance: NA; d_gene: TRBD2; v_gene: TRBV7-2; CDR3aa: CASSLAGSGINEQFF; CDR3nt: TGTGCCAGCAGCTTAGCCGGTAGCGGGATCAATGAGCAGTTCTTC
j_gene: TRBJ1-2; abundance: NA; d_gene: TRBD1; v_gene: TRBV6-5; CDR3aa: CASSYHTGVGGYTF; CDR3nt: TGTGCCAGCAGTTACCACACAGGGGTCGGTGGCTACACCTTC
j_gene: TRBJ2-7; abundance: once; d_gene: NA; v_gene: TRBV7-3; CDR3aa: CASSLIRLARYEQYF; CDR3nt: TGTGCCAGCAGCTTAATAAGGCTAGCACGTTACGAGCAGTACTTC
j_gene: TRBJ2-5; abundance: NA; d_gene: TRBD1; v_gene: TRBV15; CDR3aa: CATSSQGRETQYF; CDR3nt: TGTGCCACCAGCTCACAGGGGCGGGAGACCCAGTACTTC
j_gene: TRBJ2-7; abundance: NA; d_gene: NA; v_gene: TRBV2; CDR3aa: CASSGDGGEQYF; CDR3nt: TGTGCCAGCAGTGGAGACGGGGGCGAGCAGTACTTC
j_gene: TRBJ2-5; abundance: NA; d_gene: NA; v_gene: TRBV7-2; CDR3aa: CASSRDSARETQYF; CDR3nt: TGTGCCAGCAGCCGGGACTCCGCCCGAGAGACCCAGTACTTC
j_gene: TRBJ1-1; abundance: NA; d_gene: TRBD1; v_gene: TRBV10-3; CDR3aa: CAIAPGQLNTEAFF; CDR3nt: TGTGCCATCGCACCGGGACAGTTGAACACTGAAGCTTTCTTT
j_gene: TRBJ2-1; abundance: NA; d_gene: NA; v_gene: TRBV12-5; CDR3aa: CASGLGQGGIYNEQFF; CDR3nt: TGTGCTAGTGGTTTGGGGCAAGGAGGGATCTACAATGAGCAGTTCTTC
j_gene: TRBJ2-2; abundance: NA; d_gene: NA; v_gene: TRBV5-4; CDR3aa: CASSLGETGELFF; CDR3nt: TGTGCCAGCAGTCTAGGGGAGACCGGGGAGCTGTTTTTT
j_gene: TRBJ1-2; abundance: NA; d_gene: NA; v_gene: TRBV19; CDR3aa: CASNREFGGYTF; CDR3nt: TGTGCCAGCAATCGGGAGTTCGGGGGCTACACCTTC
j_gene: TRBJ2-7; abundance: NA; d_gene: TRBD1; v_gene: TRBV5-1; CDR3aa: CASSADRGSYEQYF; CDR3nt: TGCGCCAGCAGCGCCGACAGGGGAAGCTACGAGCAGTACTTC
j_gene: TRBJ2-5; abundance: NA; d_gene: TRBD1; v_gene: TRBV19; CDR3aa: CASSIIRGQGDETQYF; CDR3nt: TGTGCCAGTAGTATAATAAGAGGACAGGGGGATGAGACCCAGTACTTC
j_gene: TRBJ1-2; abundance: few; d_gene: TRBD1; v_gene: TRBV20-1; CDR3aa: CSASLRGRGDGYTF; CDR3nt: TGCAGTGCTAGTCTCAGGGGGCGCGGAGATGGCTACACCTTC
j_gene: TRBJ2-1; abundance: NA; d_gene: TRBD2; v_gene: TRBV7-3; CDR3aa: CASSLVSSGVSSYNEQFF; CDR3nt: TGTGCCAGCAGCTTAGTTAGTAGCGGGGTCAGCTCCTACAATGAGCAGTTCTTC
j_gene: TRBJ2-7; abundance: NA; d_gene: TRBD2; v_gene: TRBV11-2; CDR3aa: CASSFTGGSYEQYF; CDR3nt: TGTGCCAGCAGCTTCACGGGGGGATCCTACGAGCAGTACTTC
j_gene: TRBJ2-3; abundance: NA; d_gene: TRBD2; v_gene: TRBV2; CDR3aa: CASKLAGAYSSTDTQYF; CDR3nt: TGTGCCAGCAAACTAGCGGGGGCCTACTCTAGCACAGATACGCAGTATTTT
j_gene: TRBJ2-2; abundance: NA; d_gene: NA; v_gene: TRBV7-9; CDR3aa: CASSLGLGGPGELFF; CDR3nt: TGTGCCAGCAGCTTAGGACTAGGCGGGCCCGGGGAGCTGTTTTTT
j_gene: TRBJ1-1; abundance: NA; d_gene: NA; v_gene: TRBV18; CDR3aa: CASSPSGGGLSTEAFF; CDR3nt: TGTGCCAGCTCACCCTCCGGGGGCGGATTGAGCACTGAAGCTTTCTTT
j_gene: TRBJ1-2; abundance: NA; d_gene: NA; v_gene: TRBV3-1/TRBV3-2; CDR3aa: CASSQGGAGAYGYTF; CDR3nt: TGTGCCAGCAGCCAAGGGGGGGCAGGGGCCTATGGCTACACCTTC
j_gene: TRBJ2-7; abundance: NA; d_gene: NA; v_gene: TRBV20-1; CDR3aa: CSASVREGEQYF; CDR3nt: TGCAGTGCTAGTGTCAGGGAAGGCGAGCAGTACTTC
j_gene: TRBJ2-4; abundance: NA; d_gene: TRBD1; v_gene: TRBV30; CDR3aa: CALQSGTGGNIQYF; CDR3nt: TGTGCCTTACAATCCGGGACAGGGGGAAACATTCAGTACTTC
j_gene: TRBJ2-7; abundance: few; d_gene: TRBD1; v_gene: TRBV18; CDR3aa: CASSPTETGTGGYEQYF; CDR3nt: TGTGCCAGCTCACCAACCGAGACCGGGACAGGGGGCTACGAGCAGTACTTC
j_gene: TRBJ2-3; abundance: NA; d_gene: TRBD2; v_gene: TRBV19; CDR3aa: CASTGLAGIGTQYF; CDR3nt: TGTGCCAGTACGGGACTAGCGGGGATCGGTACGCAGTATTTT
j_gene: TRBJ2-1; abundance: few; d_gene: TRBD2; v_gene: TRBV6-5; CDR3aa: CASSPGLAVYNEQFF; CDR3nt: TGTGCCAGCAGCCCGGGACTAGCGGTCTACAATGAGCAGTTCTTC
j_gene: TRBJ1-6; abundance: once; d_gene: NA; v_gene: TRBV5-5; CDR3aa: CASRPSSYNSPLHF; CDR3nt: TGTGCCAGCCGGCCGAGCTCCTATAATTCACCCCTCCACTTT
j_gene: TRBJ1-1; abundance: NA; d_gene: NA; v_gene: TRBV12-3/TRBV12-4; CDR3aa: CASSLTENTEAFF; CDR3nt: TGTGCCAGCAGTTTAACAGAGAACACTGAAGCTTTCTTT
j_gene: TRBJ2-7; abundance: NA; d_gene: TRBD1; v_gene: TRBV19; CDR3aa: CASSFSPGQGFYEQYF; CDR3nt: TGTGCCAGTAGTTTCTCACCGGGACAGGGGTTTTACGAGCAGTACTTC
j_gene: TRBJ1-1; abundance: NA; d_gene: NA; v_gene: TRBV5-6; CDR3aa: CASSLNRGWGTEAFF; CDR3nt: TGTGCCAGCAGCTTGAATAGGGGATGGGGCACTGAAGCTTTCTTT
j_gene: TRBJ2-1; abundance: NA; d_gene: TRBD2; v_gene: TRBV3-1/TRBV3-2; CDR3aa: CASSQGLASYNEQFF; CDR3nt: TGTGCCAGCAGCCAGGGACTAGCATCCTACAATGAGCAGTTCTTC
j_gene: TRBJ1-1; abundance: few; d_gene: NA; v_gene: TRBV7-9; CDR3aa: CASSLGWGSNTEAFF; CDR3nt: TGTGCCAGCAGCCTCGGGTGGGGGTCGAACACTGAAGCTTTCTTT
j_gene: TRBJ1-4; abundance: NA; d_gene: NA; v_gene: TRBV15; CDR3aa: CATSTILMPTRRSATNEKLFF; CDR3nt: TGTGCCACCAGCACCATTCTGATGCCCACCCGAAGAAGTGCAACTAATGAAAAACTGTTTTTT
j_gene: TRBJ2-5; abundance: NA; d_gene: NA; v_gene: TRBV19; CDR3aa: CASSTAVQGIRETQYF; CDR3nt: TGTGCCAGTAGTACCGCTGTCCAGGGGATACGGGAGACCCAGTACTTC
j_gene: TRBJ2-7; abundance: few; d_gene: NA; v_gene: TRBV30; CDR3aa: CAWVGPGGYEQYF; CDR3nt: TGTGCCTGGGTTGGACCTGGGGGCTACGAGCAGTACTTC
j_gene: TRBJ2-7; abundance: NA; d_gene: TRBD1; v_gene: TRBV7-9; CDR3aa: CASSPRDSGYEQYF; CDR3nt: TGTGCCAGCAGCCCTCGGGACAGTGGATACGAGCAGTACTTC